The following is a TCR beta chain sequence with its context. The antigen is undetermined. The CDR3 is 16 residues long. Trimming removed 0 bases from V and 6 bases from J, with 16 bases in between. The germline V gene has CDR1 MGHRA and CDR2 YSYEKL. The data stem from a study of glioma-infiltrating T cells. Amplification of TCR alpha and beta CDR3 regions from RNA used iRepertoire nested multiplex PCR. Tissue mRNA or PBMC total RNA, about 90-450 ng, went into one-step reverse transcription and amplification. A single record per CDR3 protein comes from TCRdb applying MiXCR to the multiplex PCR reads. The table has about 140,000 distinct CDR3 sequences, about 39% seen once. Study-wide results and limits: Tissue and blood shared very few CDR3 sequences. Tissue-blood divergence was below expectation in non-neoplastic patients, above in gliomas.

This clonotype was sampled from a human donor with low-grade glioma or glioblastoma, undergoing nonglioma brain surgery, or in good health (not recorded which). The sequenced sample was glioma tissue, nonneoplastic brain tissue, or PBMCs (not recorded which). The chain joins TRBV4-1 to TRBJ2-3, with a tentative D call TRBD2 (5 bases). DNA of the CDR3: TGCGCCAGCAGCCAAGATCCGATAGCGCGGACGGATACGCAGTATTTT. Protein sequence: CASSQDPIARTDTQYF.